The rows below give T cell receptor beta chains drawn from one sample of a study of T-cell reconstitution after alpha-beta-depleted transplantation in children. TCRdb re-derived calls from the PCR reads in MiXCR, one entry per CDR3 protein. The table has about 980,000 distinct CDR3 sequences, roughly 29% seen once. The source was PBMCs, mostly from graft donor cells, collected 360 days after TCRalphabeta/CD19-depleted stem cell transplant. These TCRs come from a boy under two years old who had a stem cell transplant for SCID, so the T cells may come from the graft donor. The CDR3 runs from the conserved cysteine through the conserved F or W. Fields, in order: CDR3 protein, CDR3 DNA, clone size, D gene, V gene, J gene. The D gene is left open where the match is weak. Not every row has a clone size; where given, it reads once, few, many or a size class.

CASSLSGHEQYF	TGTGCCAGCAGCTTATCCGGCCACGAGCAGTACTTC	once	-	TRBV7-3	TRBJ2-7
CATSRDLGGPYNEQFF	TGTGCCACCAGCAGAGATCTGGGAGGGCCCTACAATGAGCAGTTCTTC	few	TRBD2	TRBV15	TRBJ2-1
CASSSNSFNEKLFF	TGCGCCAGCAGCTCGAACAGCTTTAATGAAAAACTGTTTTTT	few	-	TRBV5-1	TRBJ1-4
CASSQDLASGYNEQFF	TGTGCCAGCAGCCAAGATCTAGCTAGCGGCTACAATGAGCAGTTCTTC	many	TRBD2	TRBV4-2	TRBJ2-1
CASSYANSPGSIGETQYF	TGCGCCAGCAGCTATGCGAACTCCCCGGGATCGATTGGAGAGACCCAGTACTTC	-	-	TRBV5-1	TRBJ2-5
CASSPRRPPGANVLTF	TGCGCCAGCAGCCCCCGCAGACCTCCAGGGGCCAACGTCCTGACTTTC	-	-	TRBV4-1	TRBJ2-6
CATSSRSVNEQYF	TGTGCCACCAGTTCCCGCTCCGTCAACGAGCAGTACTTC	few	-	TRBV24-1	TRBJ2-7
CASIDGQGPTEAFF	TGTGCCAGCATCGACGGACAGGGGCCCACTGAAGCTTTCTTT	-	TRBD1	TRBV6-1	TRBJ1-1
CASTSGPSTDTQYF	TGTGCCAGTACTAGCGGCCCTAGCACAGATACGCAGTATTTT	few	TRBD2	TRBV19	TRBJ2-3
CASTSPGGDWDTQYF	TGTGCCAGCACCTCCCCAGGGGGCGACTGGGATACGCAGTATTTT	-	TRBD1	TRBV28	TRBJ2-3
CASSLDGPHNEQFF	TGCGCCAGCAGCTTGGACGGTCCGCACAATGAGCAGTTCTTC	many	-	TRBV5-1	TRBJ2-1
CASSWRQALGGYTF	TGTGCCAGCAGCTGGAGACAGGCTCTGGGAGGCTACACCTTC	-	-	TRBV5-6	TRBJ1-2
CASSPAAANYGYTF	TGTGCCAGCAGCCCAGCCGCAGCTAACTATGGCTACACCTTC	-	-	TRBV11-2	TRBJ1-2
CASSLTLGTGGEQYF	TGTGCCAGCAGTCTCACTCTCGGGACAGGTGGTGAGCAGTACTTC	-	TRBD1	TRBV27	TRBJ2-7
CASSLVPGKATGELFF	TGTGCCAGCAGCTTAGTACCAGGGAAAGCGACCGGGGAGCTGTTTTTT	-	-	TRBV7-9	TRBJ2-2
CASSHTKVMNTEAFF	TGTGCCAGCAGCCATACGAAGGTGATGAACACTGAAGCTTTCTTT	-	-	TRBV28	TRBJ1-1
CASSSPPGTSGDEQFF	TGTGCCAGCAGCTCCCCCCCAGGGACTAGCGGAGATGAGCAGTTCTTC	many	TRBD2	TRBV11-2	TRBJ2-1
CASSQATGPGQVSYEQYF	TGTGCCAGCAGCCAAGCAACTGGGCCGGGACAGGTCTCCTACGAGCAGTACTTC	-	TRBD1	TRBV4-2	TRBJ2-7
CAWTEGGYEQYF	TGTGCCTGGACAGAAGGGGGCTACGAGCAGTACTTC	-	-	TRBV30	TRBJ2-7
CASSYMQGEPQETQYF	TGTGCCAGCAGTTATATGCAGGGGGAGCCACAAGAGACCCAGTACTTC	-	TRBD1	TRBV6-2/TRBV6-3	TRBJ2-5
CASSLPPEGTDTQYF	TGTGCCAGCAGCTTGCCCCCGGAGGGTACAGATACGCAGTATTTT	-	-	TRBV5-6	TRBJ2-3
CASPRRGGGNEQFF	TGCGCCAGCCCGAGGCGGGGGGGAGGCAATGAGCAGTTCTTC	-	TRBD2	TRBV5-1	TRBJ2-1
CASSFLQGAGANVLTF	TGTGCCAGCAGTTTCCTACAGGGGGCTGGGGCCAACGTCCTGACTTTC	few	TRBD1	TRBV6-2/TRBV6-3	TRBJ2-6
CASSLRGAINSPLHF	TGTGCCAGCAGCTTGAGGGGGGCTATCAATTCACCCCTCCACTTT	-	-	TRBV5-5	TRBJ1-6
CASSLNRGGVGTDTQYF	TGCGCCAGCAGCTTGAACAGGGGTGGCGTGGGCACAGATACGCAGTATTTT	-	TRBD1	TRBV5-1	TRBJ2-3
CASSQRGTGELFF	TGTGCCAGCTCTCAGCGGGGGACCGGGGAGCTGTTTTTT	few	TRBD2	TRBV12-3/TRBV12-4	TRBJ2-2
CSGGRDSYEQYF	TGCAGTGGGGGTCGCGACTCCTACGAGCAGTACTTC	few	-	TRBV20-1	TRBJ2-7
CASSLGTQGETQYF	TGCGCCAGCAGCTTGGGTACTCAGGGGGAGACCCAGTACTTC	-	-	TRBV5-1	TRBJ2-5
CASSLELGQNYEQYF	TGTGCCAGCAGCTTAGAATTGGGACAGAACTACGAGCAGTACTTC	-	TRBD1	TRBV7-6	TRBJ2-7
CATSEPGAPYEQYF	TGTGCCACCAGCGAACCAGGTGCCCCCTACGAGCAGTACTTC	-	-	TRBV15	TRBJ2-7
CASSPGLAFYEQYF	TGTGCCAGCAGTCCGGGACTAGCGTTTTACGAGCAGTACTTC	few	TRBD2	TRBV12-3/TRBV12-4	TRBJ2-7
CASSPYLGQGSYGYTF	TGCGCCAGCAGCCCCTATTTAGGACAGGGAAGTTATGGCTACACCTTC	-	TRBD1	TRBV4-3	TRBJ1-2
CASSRNSGGAWNETQYF	TGCGCCAGCAGCAGGAATAGCGGGGGGGCGTGGAATGAGACCCAGTACTTC	-	TRBD2	TRBV5-1	TRBJ2-5
CASSLDRGLEKNTGELFF	TGTGCCAGCAGTTTGGACAGGGGGCTAGAGAAAAACACCGGGGAGCTGTTTTTT	-	TRBD1	TRBV12-3/TRBV12-4	TRBJ2-2
CASSQGPGVGETQYF	TGCGCCAGCAGCCAAGGCCCAGGGGTAGGGGAGACCCAGTACTTC	-	-	TRBV4-1	TRBJ2-5
CSVAGNNEQFF	TGCAGCGTCGCCGGGAACAATGAGCAGTTCTTC	few	-	TRBV29-1	TRBJ2-1
CASSFTGIHEQYF	TGTGCCAGCAGCTTCACAGGGATCCACGAGCAGTACTTC	many	-	TRBV11-2	TRBJ2-7
CASSSETGSYEQYF	TGTGCCAGCAGTTCGGAGACAGGGTCCTACGAGCAGTACTTC	-	TRBD1	TRBV7-6	TRBJ2-7
CASGLEAGPYEQYF	TGTGCTAGTGGTTTGGAGGCAGGCCCCTACGAGCAGTACTTC	-	-	TRBV12-5	TRBJ2-7
CASSLSSRGGNEQFF	TGTGCCAGCAGCTTAAGCTCGCGGGGGGGAAATGAGCAGTTCTTC	many	TRBD2	TRBV7-9	TRBJ2-1
CAITFPGPYNEQFF	TGTGCCATCACATTTCCAGGGCCCTACAATGAGCAGTTCTTC	-	-	TRBV10-3	TRBJ2-1
CSVAGNQETQYF	TGCAGCGTTGCCGGGAATCAAGAGACCCAGTACTTC	-	-	TRBV29-1	TRBJ2-5
CASRLSDGASTDTQYF	TGTGCCAGCAGGCTTTCGGACGGAGCTAGCACAGATACGCAGTATTTT	many	-	TRBV27	TRBJ2-3
CASSWDRDQRDEQFF	TGTGCCAGTAGTTGGGACAGGGACCAACGGGATGAGCAGTTCTTC	-	TRBD1	TRBV19	TRBJ2-1
CASSTERGGTDTQYF	TGTGCCAGCAGTACGGAGCGGGGGGGCACAGATACGCAGTATTTT	few	TRBD2	TRBV12-3/TRBV12-4	TRBJ2-3
CASSLRQTQSTDTQYF	TGTGCCAGCAGTTTGAGACAGACCCAGAGCACAGATACGCAGTATTTT	-	-	TRBV12-3/TRBV12-4	TRBJ2-3
CASSANRGVNEQFF	TGCGCCAGCAGCGCAAATAGGGGGGTCAATGAGCAGTTCTTC	many	-	TRBV5-1	TRBJ2-1
CASSRGGSVDEQFF	TGCGCCAGCAGCAGGGGGGGCTCAGTTGATGAGCAGTTCTTC	-	-	TRBV4-1	TRBJ2-1
CASSSVSPGSYEQYF	TGTGCCAGCAGTTCAGTCTCTCCGGGCTCCTACGAGCAGTACTTC	-	-	TRBV6-5	TRBJ2-7
CSASWGKETQYF	TGCAGTGCTAGCTGGGGCAAAGAGACCCAGTACTTC	-	-	TRBV20-1	TRBJ2-5
CASSLSQGPMTPNYGYTF	TGTGCCAGCAGCTTATCACAGGGGCCAATGACGCCGAACTATGGCTACACCTTC	-	TRBD1	TRBV11-2	TRBJ1-2
CASSPDSNQPQHF	TGTGCCAGCTCACCAGACAGCAATCAGCCCCAGCATTTT	many	-	TRBV5-1	TRBJ1-5
CASSLWRVGENTEAFF	TGTGCCAGCAGCTTGTGGAGGGTCGGGGAGAACACTGAAGCTTTCTTT	few	-	TRBV5-5	TRBJ1-1
CSVGGSGGYTF	TGCAGCGTTGGCGGGTCGGGCGGCTACACCTTC	-	-	TRBV29-1	TRBJ1-2